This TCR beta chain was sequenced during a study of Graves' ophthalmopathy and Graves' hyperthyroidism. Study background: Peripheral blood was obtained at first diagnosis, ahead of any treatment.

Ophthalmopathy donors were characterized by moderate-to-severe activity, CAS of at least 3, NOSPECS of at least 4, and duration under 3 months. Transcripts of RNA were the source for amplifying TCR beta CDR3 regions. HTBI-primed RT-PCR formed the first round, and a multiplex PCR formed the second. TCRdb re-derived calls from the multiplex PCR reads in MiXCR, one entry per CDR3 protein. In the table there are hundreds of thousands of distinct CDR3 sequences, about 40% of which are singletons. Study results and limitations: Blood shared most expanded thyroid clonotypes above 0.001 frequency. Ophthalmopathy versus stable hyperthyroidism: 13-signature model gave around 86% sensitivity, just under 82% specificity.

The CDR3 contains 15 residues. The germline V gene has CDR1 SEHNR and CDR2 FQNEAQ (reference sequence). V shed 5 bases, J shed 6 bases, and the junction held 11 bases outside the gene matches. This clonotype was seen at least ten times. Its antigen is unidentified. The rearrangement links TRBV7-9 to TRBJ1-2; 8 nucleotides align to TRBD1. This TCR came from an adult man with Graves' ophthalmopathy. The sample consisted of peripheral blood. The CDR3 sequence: CASSHPTGALDGYTF. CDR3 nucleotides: TGTGCCAGCAGCCATCCGACAGGGGCGTTGGATGGCTACACCTTC.